Reported below is one T cell receptor beta chain. This record belongs to a study of vaccination and CD4 T cells after COVID-19. The time point: late sampling 161 to 241 days after vaccination in a few convalescent patients. Germline CDR1 MNHNS, CDR2 SASEGT. V lost 0 bases to trimming and J lost 5 bases, with 8 bases between them. The CDR3 has 14 amino acids. Via MiXCR, TCRdb re-called the PCR reads, giving one row per CDR3 protein. Of approximately 40,000 distinct CDR3 sequences in the sample, around 33% were seen once. Here the sequenced sample was CD4+ T cells from blood, taken about 7 months after SARS-CoV-2 vaccination. The chain is built from TRBV6-1 and TRBJ2-1; D is unresolved. The TCR sequence derives from a human donor who had recovered from COVID-19. The CDR3 sequence is CASSEAGGDNEQFF. CDR3 bases: TGTGCCAGCAGTGAAGCGGGCGGAGACAATGAGCAGTTCTTC.